The 31 T cell receptor beta chains presented below share a single source sample, sequenced in a study of T cell changes during pregnancy in multiple sclerosis (dated by TCRdb to 2018 to 2020). The method was the immunoSEQ multiplex PCR assay. TCRdb stores this immuneACCESS table with in-frame sequences only. Part of the clones is absent; in the studies checked, under half of the shortfall reflects unresolved V genes, and no reason is known for the rest. The sample data list about 31,000 clones, and 87% of these were observed just once. The ten largest make up more than 9.5% of the sample. This specimen was CD8+ T cells from peripheral blood mononuclear cells, taken in the first trimester of pregnancy. The origin of the receptors is a female donor with multiple sclerosis, enrolled in a pregnancy study.

This sequence joins TRBV25-1 and TRBJ2-1; TRBD1 aligns across 8 bases. The germline V gene has CDR1 MGHDK and CDR2 SYGVNS. Trimming at V came to 1 base and at J to 10 bases, leaving 9 bases not matched to a gene. This CDR3 contains 15 residues. DNA of the CDR3: TGTGCCAGCAGTGAATGGCAGGGGGCGCAGGGGGAGCAGTTCTTC. This translates into CASSEWQGAQGEQFF.

The CDR3 DNA is TGTGCTAGTGGTTTGTTCCAACTCGGACTAGCGGGAGCGGACTCCTACAATGAGCAGTTCTTC. This codes for CASGLFQLGLAGADSYNEQFF. The genes are TRBV12-5 and TRBJ2-1, with 13 bases fitting TRBD2. After removal of 2 bases from V and 0 bases from J, the junction contained 13 bases not matched to a gene. CDR3 length: 21 residues. CDR1 and CDR2 (germline): LGHNT, FRNRAP. Supplemented by reference TRBV12-5 and TRBJ2-1, the full variable domain reads DARVTQTPRHKVTEMGQEVTMRCQPILGHNTVFWYRQTMMQGLELLAYFRNRAPLDDSGMPKDRFSAEMPDATLATLKIQPSEPRDSAVYFCASGLFQLGLAGADSYNEQFFGPGTRLTVL.

This clone was seen just once. V and J are TRBV6-4 and TRBJ2-3, with 12 bases fitting TRBD2. This CDR3 is built from 15 residues. Losses at the gene ends were 3 bases for V and 4 bases for J; bases not matched to a gene: 2. Germline values: CDR1 MRHNA, CDR2 SNTAGT. CDR3 in amino acids: CASSEGTSGSDTQYF. For the CDR3, the DNA is TGTGCCAGCAGTGAAGGGACTAGCGGGTCAGATACGCAGTATTTT.

To note about this clone: Other nucleotide sequences in the sample specify the same CDR3. V gene TRBV27 combines with J gene TRBJ1-1, with D hard to call. V gave up 0 bases and J gave up 4 bases, with 6 bases separating them. The CDR3 runs 13 residues. Germline V CDR1 and CDR2: MNHEY, SMNVEV (reference sequence). The CDR3 nucleotides read TGTGCCAGCAGTTTATCGATCGGCACTGAAGCTTTCTTT. Translating gives CASSLSIGTEAFF.

The chain carries TRBV5-6 and TRBJ2-5; the D is unclear. The CDR3 runs to 15 residues. The germline V gene has CDR1 SGHDT and CDR2 YYEEEE. Deletions cut 3 bases from V and 1 base from J, with 13 bases between. CDR3 amino acids: CASSWLGVAQETQYF. The CDR3 nucleotides are TGTGCCAGCAGCTGGCTGGGCGTTGCCCAAGAGACCCAGTACTTC.

The rearrangement uses TRBV4-1 and TRBJ1-2, with D perhaps TRBD1 (5 bases). V was pared by 0 bases and J by 3 bases, with 14 bases between. There are 16 residues in the CDR3. Germline V gene data show CDR1 as MGHRA and CDR2 as YSYEKL. The CDR3 reads CASSQEDQGTHYGYTF. The DNA for the CDR3 is TGCGCCAGCAGCCAAGAAGATCAGGGAACCCACTATGGCTACACCTTC.

The V gene is TRBV7-8, the J gene TRBJ2-7; unclear D gene. The CDR3 spans 13 residues. In germline, CDR1 is SGHVS, CDR2 FQNEAQ. Trimming took 6 bases from V and 4 from J, leaving 13 bases between them. The CDR3 sequence: CASRLEPAYEQYF. As DNA, the CDR3 is TGTGCCAGCAGGCTGGAGCCGGCATACGAGCAGTACTTC. Full variable domain (missing parts from reference TRBV7-8 and TRBJ2-7): GAGVSQSPRYKVAKRGQDVALRCDPISGHVSLFWYQQALGQGPEFLTYFQNEAQLDKSGLPSDRFFAERPEGSVSTLKIQRTQQEDSAVYLCASRLEPAYEQYFGPGTRLTVT.

The chain employs TRBV5-6 and TRBJ1-2; a possible D gene is TRBD1 (5 bases). With 2 bases removed from V and 2 bases from J, the gap between germline ends came to 10 bases. The germline gives CDR1 SGHDT, CDR2 YYEEEE. The CDR3 consists of 14 residues. The CDR3 nucleotides read TGTGCCAGCAGCTTTTGGCAGGGAAACTATGGCTACACCTTC. Its protein product is CASSFWQGNYGYTF.

This clone was observed a few times. V usage is TRBV6-5 and J usage is TRBJ1-2; D uncertain. The germline V gene has CDR1 MNHEY and CDR2 SVGAGI. V lost 0 bases and J lost 3, with 11 bases in between. This CDR3 is 15 amino acids long. DNA for the CDR3: TGTGCCAGCAGTTACTCAGAGGGTCTTGACTATGGCTACACCTTC. It is translated as CASSYSEGLDYGYTF.

The chain joins TRBV7-8 to TRBJ2-1; 9 nucleotides match TRBD2. With 5 bases clipped from V and 0 bases from J, the junction kept 5 bases outside the gene matches. Germline CDR1 SGHVS, CDR2 FQNEAQ. The CDR3 consists of 16 residues. In DNA, the CDR3 is TGTGCCAGCAGCCCGACTAGCGGAAGCTCCTACAATGAGCAGTTCTTC. This sequence encodes CASSPTSGSSYNEQFF.

The genes are TRBV27 and TRBJ1-6, with 9 bases aligning to TRBD1. Germline V gene data show CDR1 as MNHEY and CDR2 as SMNVEV (reference sequence). The CDR3 contains 14 residues. V lost 4 bases, J lost 7 bases, and 2 bases stayed unmatched. This chain's CDR3 is CASSSGTGNSPLHF. In nucleotides, the CDR3 is TGTGCCAGCAGTTCCGGGACAGGGAATTCACCCCTCCACTTT.

The chain employs TRBV27 and TRBJ1-5; D not resolved. This CDR3 contains 13 residues. Germline loops: CDR1 MNHEY, CDR2 SMNVEV (reference sequence). Trimming shortened V by 2 bases and J by 1 base, and 3 bases separated the two germline ends. CDR3 loop: CASSLQSNQPQHF. DNA for the CDR3: TGTGCCAGCAGTTTACAGAGCAATCAGCCCCAGCATTTT.

The chain couples TRBV6-4 to TRBJ2-3, with TRBD2 as a possible D gene (7 bases). Trimming shortened V by 1 base and J by 4 bases, and 18 bases separated the two germline ends. The CDR3 has 17 amino acids. Per germline, CDR1 MRHNA and CDR2 SNTAGT. In DNA, the CDR3 is TGTGCCAGCAGTGACTACCGGGGGGCAGCGGGACCAGATACGCAGTATTTT. It codes for CASSDYRGAAGPDTQYF.

The gene calls are TRBV11-1 and TRBJ2-2, with a weak D call TRBD2 (6 bases). The CDR3 is made up of 14 amino acids. Trimming removed 10 bases from V and 6 bases from J, with 18 bases in between. Germline loops: CDR1 SGHAT, CDR2 FQDESV (reference sequence). CDR3 region: CATQRREMAGELFF. Written as DNA, the CDR3 is TGTGCCACCCAAAGGAGGGAGATGGCCGGGGAGCTGTTTTTT.

The chain employs TRBV7-9 and TRBJ2-7; D is undetermined. The CDR3 is 15 amino acids. V gave up 4 bases and J gave up 0 bases, with 13 bases separating them. The germline CDR1 and CDR2 sequences are SEHNR and FQNEAQ (reference sequence). The CDR3 loop reads CASSSSEPSSYEQYF. CDR3 nucleotides: TGTGCCAGCAGCTCGTCCGAACCCAGCTCCTACGAGCAGTACTTC.

This rearrangement joins TRBV7-2 to TRBJ1-2; D gene unclear. This CDR3 is built from 15 residues. Germline loops: CDR1 SGHTA, CDR2 FQGNSA. Trimming took 2 bases from V and 8 from J, leaving 18 bases between them. The CDR3 nucleotides read TGTGCCAGCAGCTTAATTGACGAGGTGGTTGGAGGCTACACCTTC. Translated, it gives CASSLIDEVVGGYTF.

This chain joins TRBV4-3 and TRBJ2-7, with D possibly matching TRBD1 (6 bases). Looked up from germline, CDR1 is LGHNA and CDR2 is YSLEER. CDR3 length: 13 residues. V lost 4 bases and J lost 5, with 12 bases in between. The CDR3 loop reads CASSPQGRDEQYF. Written as DNA, the CDR3 is TGCGCCAGCAGCCCACAGGGTCGCGACGAGCAGTACTTC.

This clone occurred a few times. CDR3 bases: TGTGCCAGCAGTCCCACACTAGGCTACGAGCAGTACTTC. Amino acid sequence: CASSPTLGYEQYF. The V call is TRBV27, the J call TRBJ2-7, with a possible D match to TRBD2 (5 bases). V lost 5 bases and J lost 3, with 11 bases in between. CDR1 MNHEY and CDR2 SMNVEV come from the germline V gene (reference sequence). The CDR3 length is 13 residues.

The V and J genes are TRBV29-1 and TRBJ2-7; D unresolved. V was trimmed by 1 base and J by 2 bases, leaving 9 bases between them. Germline loops: CDR1 SQVTM, CDR2 ANQGSEA. The CDR3 spans 13 residues. Here the CDR3 DNA reads TGCAGCGTTGAAGGGGCGACGGCCTACGAGCAGTACTTC. Its translation: CSVEGATAYEQYF.

This chain uses TRBV27 with TRBJ2-7; 12 nucleotides agree with TRBD1. This CDR3 spans 15 amino acids. Germline values: CDR1 MNHEY, CDR2 SMNVEV (reference sequence). Trimming at V came to 5 bases and at J to 5 bases, leaving 7 bases not matched to a gene. In nucleotides, the CDR3 is TGTGCCAGCAGTCCGGGGACAGGGGGCGGCAACGAGCAGTACTTC. It is translated as CASSPGTGGGNEQYF.

This chain uses TRBV6-4 with TRBJ2-2; 9 positions match TRBD2. V dropped 0 bases and J dropped 3; count of bases not matched to a gene: 14. The CDR3 is made up of 20 amino acids. The germline V gene has CDR1 MRHNA and CDR2 SNTAGT. The CDR3 region has the DNA TGTGCCAGCAGTGACTCTTGCGGGGGGGGCCTACGGACGGACACCGGGGAGCTGTTTTTT. Protein: CASSDSCGGGLRTDTGELFF.

A single count supports this clone. This chain links TRBV6-1 with TRBJ2-2; the D is unclear. The CDR3 runs to 13 residues. V was pared by 3 bases and J by 8 bases, with 10 bases between. From germline, CDR1 is MNHNS and CDR2 SASEGT. CDR3 coding DNA: TGTGCCAGCAGTGAGTCCGGTCTGGGGGAGCTGTTTTTT. Its protein product is CASSESGLGELFF.

V is TRBV4-3 and J is TRBJ2-1; TRBD2 agrees at 9 bases. Germline lookup yields CDR1 LGHNA and CDR2 YSLEER. The junction had 7 bases not matched to a gene; V was cut back by 1 base and J by 6 bases. CDR3 length equals 16 residues. The CDR3 sequence: CASSQVAAGGFNEQFF. Written as DNA, the CDR3 is TGCGCCAGCAGCCAAGTTGCCGCGGGGGGGTTCAATGAGCAGTTCTTC.

V gene TRBV7-9 combines with J gene TRBJ2-7, with 7 bases identical to TRBD1. Germline V lookup: CDR1 SEHNR, CDR2 FQNEAQ (reference sequence). Trimming took 6 bases from V and 2 from J; bases not matched to a gene: 13. The CDR3 spans 16 residues. The CDR3 loop is CASRGGQGDGPYEQYF. DNA for the CDR3: TGTGCCAGCAGAGGGGGTCAGGGGGATGGTCCCTACGAGCAGTACTTC.

V usage is TRBV5-6 and J usage is TRBJ2-5; no definite D call. CDR3 size: 15 residues. Looked up from germline, CDR1 is SGHDT and CDR2 is YYEEEE. The ends were cut back, 1 base at V and 2 bases at J, with 12 bases in the middle. The CDR3 reads CASSLLMAVQETQYF. CDR3 nucleotide sequence: TGTGCCAGCAGCTTGTTAATGGCGGTACAAGAGACCCAGTACTTC.

This clone was detected a few times. J is TRBJ1-1 and V is TRBV9; D ambiguous. Germline CDR1 reads SGDLS; CDR2 reads YYNGEE. With 0 bases removed from V and 3 bases from J, the gap between germline ends came to 9 bases. This CDR3 has 14 residues. The CDR3, as DNA: TGTGCCAGCAGCGTAGATCTCCGGGACACTGAAGCTTTCTTT. Its protein product is CASSVDLRDTEAFF.

The chain has TRBV7-6 and TRBJ2-2, with TRBD1 matching 8 bases. V shed 0 bases, J shed 7 bases, and the junction held 10 bases outside the gene matches. This CDR3 has 17 residues. The germline V gene encodes CDR1 SGHVS and CDR2 FNYEAQ. The CDR3 reads CASSLATRTGKVGELFF. CDR3 coding DNA: TGTGCCAGCAGCTTAGCTACTCGGACAGGGAAGGTCGGGGAGCTGTTTTTT. Filled out from reference TRBV7-6 and TRBJ2-2, the complete variable domain reads GAGVSQSPRYKVTKRGQDVALRCDPISGHVSLYWYRQALGQGPEFLTYFNYEAQQDKSGLPNDRFSAERPEGSISTLTIQRTEQRDSAMYRCASSLATRTGKVGELFFGEGSRLTVL.

The V call is TRBV10-3, the J call TRBJ1-2; the match to TRBD1 covers 8 bases. CDR3 length: 15 amino acids. Germline CDR1 and CDR2: ENHRY and SYGVKD. The J segment lost 4 bases and the V segment lost 0 bases, leaving 4 bases of the junction unmatched. DNA of the CDR3: TGTGCCATCAGTGAGTCGAGGACAGGGACCTATGGCTACACCTTC. It translates to CAISESRTGTYGYTF.

The chain uses TRBV28 and TRBJ2-7; weak D call: TRBD1 (6 bases). V was shortened by 4 bases and J by 4 bases, with 17 bases between the two germline ends. The CDR3 runs 15 residues. CDR1 MDHEN and CDR2 SYDVKM come from the germline V gene. The CDR3, as DNA: TGTGCCAGCAGTTCCCCACAGGGATTTGAATACGAGCAGTACTTC. Translating it yields CASSSPQGFEYEQYF.

The V and J genes are TRBV19 and TRBJ2-3; D uncertain. V shed 6 bases and J shed 0 bases, with 10 bases lying between them. The CDR3 spans 14 residues. Germline CDR1 reads LNHDA; CDR2 reads SQIVND (reference sequence). CDR3 sequence (DNA): TGTGCCAGTAGCAGCGCACTCAGCACAGATACGCAGTATTTT. Translated, it gives CASSSALSTDTQYF. Supplemented by reference TRBV19 and TRBJ2-3, the full variable domain reads DGGITQSPKYLFRKEGQNVTLSCEQNLNHDAMYWYRQDPGQGLRLIYYSQIVNDFQKGDIAEGYSVSREKKESFPLTVTSAQKNPTAFYLCASSSALSTDTQYFGPGTRLTVL.

The chain combines TRBV13 with TRBJ2-1, with 8 bases matching TRBD2. Germline V CDR1 and CDR2: PRHDT, FYEKMQ (reference sequence). V was pared by 1 base and J by 10 bases, with 9 bases of the junction left unmatched. The CDR3 loop spans 15 amino acids. The CDR3 here is CASSLVAGGQREQFF. The CDR3 DNA reads TGTGCCAGCAGCTTAGTTGCGGGAGGTCAGAGGGAGCAGTTCTTC. Based on the CDR3 plus reference TRBV13 and TRBJ2-1, the full variable domain is AAGVIQSPRHLIKEKRETATLKCYPIPRHDTVYWYQQGPGQDPQFLISFYEKMQSDKGSIPDRFSAQQFSDYHSELNMSSLELGDSALYFCASSLVAGGQREQFFGPGTRLTVL.